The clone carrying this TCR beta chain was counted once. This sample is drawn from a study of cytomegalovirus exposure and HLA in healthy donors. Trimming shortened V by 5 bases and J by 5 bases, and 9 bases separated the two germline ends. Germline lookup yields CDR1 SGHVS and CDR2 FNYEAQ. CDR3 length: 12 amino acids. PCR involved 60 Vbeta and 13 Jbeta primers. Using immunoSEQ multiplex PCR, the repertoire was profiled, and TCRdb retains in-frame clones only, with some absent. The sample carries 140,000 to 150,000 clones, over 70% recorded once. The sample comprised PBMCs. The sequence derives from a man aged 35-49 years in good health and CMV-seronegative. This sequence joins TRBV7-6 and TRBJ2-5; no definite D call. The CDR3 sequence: CASSLPRETQYF. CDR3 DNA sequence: TGTGCCAGCAGCCTTCCTAGGGAGACCCAGTACTTC.